This T cell receptor beta chain was observed in a study of blood T cell repertoires in COVID-19. Germline CDR1 is SGHAT and CDR2 is FQNNGV. The CDR3 loop spans 16 amino acids. Germline trimming cut 5 bases from V and 5 bases from J; bases unmatched to any gene: 10. Assay: immunoSEQ multiplex PCR; the TCRdb copy retains only in-frame clones and omits some. Seen here are some 390,000 clones, 85% to 90% observed once, and the top ten hold about 3%. Sequenced sample: peripheral blood. V usage is TRBV11-2 and J usage is TRBJ1-1; TRBD1 agrees at 11 bases. The receptor was derived from a human donor in a cohort sampled during active COVID-19. The CDR3 protein is CASSPTGTGGRTEAFF. DNA of the CDR3: TGTGCCAGCAGCCCGACCGGGACAGGGGGGAGAACTGAAGCTTTCTTT.